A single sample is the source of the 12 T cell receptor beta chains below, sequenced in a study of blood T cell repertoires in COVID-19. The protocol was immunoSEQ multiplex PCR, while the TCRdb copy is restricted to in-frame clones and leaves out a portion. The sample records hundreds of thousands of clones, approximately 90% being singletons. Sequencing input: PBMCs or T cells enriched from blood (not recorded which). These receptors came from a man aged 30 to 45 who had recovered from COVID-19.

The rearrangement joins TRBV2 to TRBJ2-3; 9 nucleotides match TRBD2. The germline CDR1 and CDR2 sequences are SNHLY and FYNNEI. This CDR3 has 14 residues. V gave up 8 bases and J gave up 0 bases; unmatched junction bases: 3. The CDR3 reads CASLAGASTDTQYF. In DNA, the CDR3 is TGTGCCAGCTTAGCGGGGGCCAGCACAGATACGCAGTATTTT.

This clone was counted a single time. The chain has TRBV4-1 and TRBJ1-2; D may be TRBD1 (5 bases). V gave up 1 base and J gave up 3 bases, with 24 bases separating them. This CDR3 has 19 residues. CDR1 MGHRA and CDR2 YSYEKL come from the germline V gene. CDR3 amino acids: CASSQVGMGLAGMDYGYTF. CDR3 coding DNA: TGCGCCAGCAGCCAAGTGGGGATGGGGCTCGCGGGGATGGACTATGGCTACACCTTC.

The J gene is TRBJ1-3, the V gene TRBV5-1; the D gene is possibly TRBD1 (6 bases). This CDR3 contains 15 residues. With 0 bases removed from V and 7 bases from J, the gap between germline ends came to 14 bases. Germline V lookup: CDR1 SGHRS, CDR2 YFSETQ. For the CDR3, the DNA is TGCGCCAGCAGCTTGGCGGGACAAGGTGTGAACACCATATATTTT. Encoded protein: CASSLAGQGVNTIYF.

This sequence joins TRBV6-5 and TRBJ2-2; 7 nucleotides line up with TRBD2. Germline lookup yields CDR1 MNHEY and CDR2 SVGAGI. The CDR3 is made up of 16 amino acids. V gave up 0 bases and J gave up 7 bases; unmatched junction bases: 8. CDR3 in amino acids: CASSYSGLGISGELFF. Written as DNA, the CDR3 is TGTGCCAGCAGTTACTCTGGACTAGGGATCAGCGGGGAGCTGTTTTTT.

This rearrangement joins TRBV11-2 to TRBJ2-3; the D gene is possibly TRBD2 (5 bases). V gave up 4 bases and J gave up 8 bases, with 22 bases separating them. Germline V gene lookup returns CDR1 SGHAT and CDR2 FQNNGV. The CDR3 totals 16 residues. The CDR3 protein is CASSSPVGGLTGTQYF. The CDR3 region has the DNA TGTGCCAGCAGCTCCCCAGTGGGCGGGCTTACTGGTACGCAGTATTTT.

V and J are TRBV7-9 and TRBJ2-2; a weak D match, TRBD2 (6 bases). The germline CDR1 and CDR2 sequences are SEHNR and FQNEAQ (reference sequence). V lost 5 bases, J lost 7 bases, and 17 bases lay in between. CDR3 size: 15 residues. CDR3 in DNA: TGTGCCAGCAGCCCCAGAGGAATGGGGGGCGGGGAGCTGTTTTTT. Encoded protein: CASSPRGMGGGELFF.

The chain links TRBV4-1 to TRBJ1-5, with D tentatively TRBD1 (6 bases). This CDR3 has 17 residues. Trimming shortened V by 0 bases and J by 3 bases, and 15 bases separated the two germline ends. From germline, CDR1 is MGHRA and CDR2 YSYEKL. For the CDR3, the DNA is TGCGCCAGCAGCCAAGATACAGGGATGAATTTCAATCAGCCCCAGCATTTT. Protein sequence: CASSQDTGMNFNQPQHF.

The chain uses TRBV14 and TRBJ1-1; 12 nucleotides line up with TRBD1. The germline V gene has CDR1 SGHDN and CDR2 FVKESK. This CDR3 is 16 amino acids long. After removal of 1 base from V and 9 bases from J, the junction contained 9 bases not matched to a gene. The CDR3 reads CASSQAGTGGAGQAFF. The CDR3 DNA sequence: TGTGCCAGCAGCCAAGCCGGGACAGGGGGCGCGGGGCAAGCTTTCTTT.

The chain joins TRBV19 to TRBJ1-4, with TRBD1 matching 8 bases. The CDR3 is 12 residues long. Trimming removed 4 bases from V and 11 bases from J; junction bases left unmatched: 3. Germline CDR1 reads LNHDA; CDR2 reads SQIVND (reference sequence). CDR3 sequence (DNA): TGTGCCAGTAGTACCGGACAGGGTAAACTGTTTTTT. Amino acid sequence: CASSTGQGKLFF.

The CDR3 is CASSLNSGGSSYNEQFF. DNA of the CDR3: TGTGCCAGCAGCTTAAATAGCGGGGGGAGCTCCTACAATGAGCAGTTCTTC. This chain joins TRBV7-6 and TRBJ2-1; 10 bases are a match to TRBD2. With V trimmed by 2 bases and J by 0 bases, 4 bases remained unmatched. This CDR3 is 17 amino acids long. Per the germline V gene, CDR1 is SGHVS and CDR2 is FNYEAQ.

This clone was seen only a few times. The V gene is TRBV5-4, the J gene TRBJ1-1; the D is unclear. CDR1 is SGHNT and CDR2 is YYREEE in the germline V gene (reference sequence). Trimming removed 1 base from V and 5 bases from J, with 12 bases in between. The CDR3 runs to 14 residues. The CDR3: CASSLTSTGTEAFF. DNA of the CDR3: TGTGCCAGCAGCTTGACCTCCACGGGGACTGAAGCTTTCTTT. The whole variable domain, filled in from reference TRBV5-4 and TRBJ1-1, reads ETGVTQSPTHLIKTRGQQVTLRCSSQSGHNTVSWYQQALGQGPQFIFQYYREEENGRGNFPPRFSGLQFPNYSSELNVNALELDDSALYLCASSLTSTGTEAFFGQGTRLTVV.

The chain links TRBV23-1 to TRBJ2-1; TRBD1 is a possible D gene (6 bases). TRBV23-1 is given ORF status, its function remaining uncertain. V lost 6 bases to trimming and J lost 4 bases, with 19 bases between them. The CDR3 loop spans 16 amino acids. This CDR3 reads CASSHPTTGFYNEQFF. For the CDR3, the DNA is TGCGCCAGCAGCCATCCTACGACAGGTTTTTACAATGAGCAGTTCTTC.